This record looks at one T cell receptor (beta chain) sequence and its context. A second PCR, run for about 6 to 12 cycles, used a sample-barcoded 5' primer plus a J-beta primer mix. TCRdb reanalysed the 5' RACE reads using MiXCR and keeps one entry per CDR3 protein. The sample lists 710,000 or so distinct CDR3 sequences, 22% seen once, with roughly 22% in the top ten. The data derive from a study of blood T cells in healthy people across ages. The CDR3 runs 15 residues. Trimming left V 5 bases short and J 5 bases short, with 18 bases between. Germline assignment: CDR1 SGHDN and CDR2 FVKESK. The rearrangement joins TRBV14 to TRBJ2-5, with a tentative D call TRBD1 (5 bases). Material: blood. This receptor was identified in a man between 65 and 80 years old in good health. Written as DNA, the CDR3 is TGTGCCAGCAGCGCAGAAAGGTTGGGGCTGGAGACCCAGTACTTC. Its translation: CASSAERLGLETQYF.